The rows below give T cell receptor beta chains drawn from one sample of a study of human T cells and chemical hapten exposure. Via MiXCR, TCRdb re-called the RACE reads, giving one row per CDR3 protein. This repertoire shows about 54,000 distinct CDR3 sequences, just under 10% found once; its top ten account for approximately 1.6%. The input for sequencing was whole blood, taken in connection with sensitization to the hapten diphenylcyclopropenone (DPC). The source is a woman aged 45-65 years with alopecia areata. Some clones in this sample may be carry-over from other donors' samples. Each CDR3 is given with its conserved first and last residue. A D gene is named only where the DNA matches it firmly. A row's size may be missing; if present it is once, few, many or a size class.

D gene | clone size | J gene | V gene | CDR3 DNA | CDR3 protein
- | many | TRBJ1-2 | TRBV12-3/TRBV12-4 | TGTGCCAGCAGGCGACCAGGGTCCCCTGGCTACACCTTC | CASRRPGSPGYTF
- | few | TRBJ2-7 | TRBV14 | TGTGCCAGCAGCCTATCCCGGAGTCACGAGCAGTACTTC | CASSLSRSHEQYF
- | few | TRBJ2-7 | TRBV20-1 | TGCAGTGCCCAGGGGTACGAGCAGTACTTC | CSAQGYEQYF
TRBD2 | few | TRBJ2-7 | TRBV28 | TGTGCCAGCAATAGCGGGACCCCCTACGAGCAGTACTTC | CASNSGTPYEQYF
TRBD1 | few | TRBJ1-1 | TRBV6-5 | TGTGCCAGCAGTTTAACGAACAGGGGTATGAACACTGAAGCTTTCTTT | CASSLTNRGMNTEAFF
TRBD2 | - | TRBJ2-3 | TRBV27 | TGTGCCAGCAGAATACTAGCGGGAGGGAAGGATACGCAGTATTTT | CASRILAGGKDTQYF
- | - | TRBJ1-5 | TRBV28 | TGTGCCAGCAGTTTAGGAGGGCAGGGTAGCAATCAGCCCCAGCATTTT | CASSLGGQGSNQPQHF
- | - | TRBJ2-5 | TRBV24-1 | TGTGCCACCAGTGCCCGACTCGGAGGCCAAGAGACCCAGTACTTC | CATSARLGGQETQYF
- | - | TRBJ2-3 | TRBV6-2/TRBV6-3 | TGTGCCAGCAGTTACTCCTCCAAGGACACAGATACGCAGTATTTT | CASSYSSKDTDTQYF
TRBD2 | few | TRBJ2-1 | TRBV5-1 | TGCGCCAGCAGCCCGGGACTAGCGGGGGACAATGAGCAGTTCTTC | CASSPGLAGDNEQFF
- | many | TRBJ1-5 | TRBV7-9 | TGTGCCAGCAGCGAGTACGGAAATCAGCCCCAGCATTTT | CASSEYGNQPQHF